This T cell receptor (beta chain) was found in a study of T cell repertoires in cytomegalovirus infection. TCRdb reprocessed the reads with MiXCR, giving one entry per CDR3 protein. Of 95,000 to 150,000 distinct CDR3 sequences in the sample, over 25% were seen once. This clonotype turned up a few times. Its target is unknown. The sample was CD8+ T cells from cultured PBMCs, taken from culture after CMV antigen stimulation. This TCR was recovered from a human donor in good health (CMV status not recorded). Some clones in this sample may be carry-over from other donors' samples.

The CDR3 DNA reads as TGCAGTGTAACCAGGGGGCCGAGGTATGGCTACACCTTC. This codes for CSVTRGPRYGYTF. The chain employs TRBV20-1 and TRBJ1-2; 8 nucleotides match TRBD1. CDR1 DFQATT and CDR2 SNEGSKA come from the germline V gene (reference sequence). CDR3 size: 13 residues. V lost 7 bases to trimming and J lost 5 bases; unmatched junction nucleotides: 9.